Following are 8 T cell receptor beta chains from one sample sequenced in a study of T-cell memory formation after mild COVID-19. TCRdb reanalysed the 5' RACE reads using MiXCR and keeps one entry per CDR3 protein. The table shows around 340,000 distinct CDR3 sequences, with approximately 14% occurring only once. The sample was PBMCs or a T cell subset sorted from them (not recorded which). The receptors come from a man younger than 35 who had mild COVID-19 (a few samples of this study predate the infection). Cell type and time point are not known.

J is TRBJ1-1 and V is TRBV19, with D perhaps TRBD1 (5 bases). V dropped 5 bases and J dropped 7 bases, with 17 bases sitting between them. The germline V gene encodes CDR1 LNHDA and CDR2 SQIVND (reference sequence). This CDR3 comprises 14 residues. CDR3 region: CASSFQATGREAFF. The CDR3 DNA follows: TGTGCCAGTAGTTTCCAAGCCACAGGCCGTGAAGCTTTCTTT.

This clonotype was picked up many times. V is TRBV7-9 and J is TRBJ2-7, with D perhaps TRBD2 (6 bases). The CDR3 runs to 15 residues. Trimming shortened V by 5 bases and J by 3 bases, and 17 bases separated the two germline ends. Germline V gives CDR1 SEHNR, CDR2 FQNEAQ (reference sequence). Written as DNA, the CDR3 is TGTGCCAGCAGCCCGAAACTAGCTAAAGGCTACGAGCAGTACTTC. This sequence encodes CASSPKLAKGYEQYF.

The chain carries TRBV7-9 and TRBJ2-5; 9 bases align to TRBD2. The length of the CDR3 is 17 residues. V gave up 2 bases and J gave up 0 bases; unmatched junction bases: 7. Germline V lookup: CDR1 SEHNR, CDR2 FQNEAQ (reference sequence). CDR3: CASSLSLGLANQETQYF. The CDR3 region has the DNA TGTGCCAGCAGCTTATCCCTGGGACTAGCTAACCAAGAGACCCAGTACTTC.

This clonotype was counted ten times or more. The chain uses TRBV7-3 and TRBJ2-3, with 7 nucleotides matching TRBD1. Germline V lookup: CDR1 SGHTA, CDR2 FQGTGA. Trimming removed 5 bases from V and 4 bases from J; junction bases left unmatched: 9. The CDR3 is 15 amino acids. CDR3 protein: CASSPQGQAPDTQYF. In DNA form, the CDR3 reads TGTGCCAGCAGCCCGCAAGGACAGGCGCCAGATACGCAGTATTTT.

The chain recombines TRBV6-2 or TRBV6-3 with TRBJ1-5; D might be TRBD1 (6 bases). This CDR3 is 15 amino acids long. The V end was cut by 6 bases, the J end by 0 bases, with 12 bases between. Germline CDR1 reads MNHEY; CDR2 reads SVGEGT. The CDR3 loop reads CASRERTVSNQPQHF. CDR3 nucleotides: TGTGCCAGCAGGGAAAGGACAGTTAGCAATCAGCCCCAGCATTTT.

This clonotype was picked up a small number of times. This chain links TRBV7-3 with TRBJ2-2; D tentatively fits TRBD1 or TRBD2 (6 bases each). This CDR3 comprises 18 residues. The germline CDR1 and CDR2 sequences are SGHTA and FQGTGA. V dropped 3 bases and J dropped 0 bases, with 17 bases sitting between them. The CDR3 region has the DNA TGTGCCAGCAGCTTTACCCGGGGGCACCGCTCGAACACCGGGGAGCTGTTTTTT. This gives the protein CASSFTRGHRSNTGELFF.

The sample holds a few counts of this clonotype. V and J are TRBV6-1 and TRBJ2-7; unclear D gene. The CDR3 is made up of 11 amino acids. V dropped 11 bases and J dropped 1 base, with 9 bases sitting between them. From germline, CDR1 is MNHNS and CDR2 SASEGT. In nucleotides, the CDR3 is TGTGCCGCCTCCGGGTCCTACGAGCAGTACGTC. Its translation: CAASGSYEQYV.

This clonotype came up a few times. The chain has TRBV9 and TRBJ2-1, with D perhaps matching TRBD2 (5 bases). Trimming took off 0 bases at V and 7 bases at J, with 14 bases between the two ends. Germline assignment: CDR1 SGDLS and CDR2 YYNGEE. The length of the CDR3 is 15 residues. The CDR3 DNA sequence: TGTGCCAGCAGCGTAGTTTGGCAAGAGGGTAATGAGCAGTTCTTC. The encoded protein is CASSVVWQEGNEQFF.